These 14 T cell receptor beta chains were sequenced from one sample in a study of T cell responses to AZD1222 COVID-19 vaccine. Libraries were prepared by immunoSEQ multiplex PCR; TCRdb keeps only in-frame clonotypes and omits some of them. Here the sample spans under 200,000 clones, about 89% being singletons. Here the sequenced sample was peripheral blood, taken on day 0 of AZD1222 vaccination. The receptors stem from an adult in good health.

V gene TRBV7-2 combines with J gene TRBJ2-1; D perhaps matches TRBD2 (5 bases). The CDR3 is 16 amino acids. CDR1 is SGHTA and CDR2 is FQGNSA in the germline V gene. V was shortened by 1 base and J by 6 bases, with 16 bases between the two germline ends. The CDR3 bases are TGTGCCAGCAGCTTAGGTGTGGATCGGCGGGTCAATGAGCAGTTCTTC. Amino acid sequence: CASSLGVDRRVNEQFF.

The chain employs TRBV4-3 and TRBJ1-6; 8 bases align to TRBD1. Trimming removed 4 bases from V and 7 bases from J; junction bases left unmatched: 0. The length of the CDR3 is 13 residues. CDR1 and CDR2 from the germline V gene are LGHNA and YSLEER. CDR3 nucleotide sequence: TGCGCCAGCAGCCCAGGGGGCAATTCACCCCTCCACTTT. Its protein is CASSPGGNSPLHF.

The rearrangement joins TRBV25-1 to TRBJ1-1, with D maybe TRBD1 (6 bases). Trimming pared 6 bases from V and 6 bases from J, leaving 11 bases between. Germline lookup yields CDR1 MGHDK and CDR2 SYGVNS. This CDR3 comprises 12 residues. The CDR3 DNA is TGTGCCAGCAGCAGGGGAATGGCTGAAGCTTTCTTT. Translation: CASSRGMAEAFF.

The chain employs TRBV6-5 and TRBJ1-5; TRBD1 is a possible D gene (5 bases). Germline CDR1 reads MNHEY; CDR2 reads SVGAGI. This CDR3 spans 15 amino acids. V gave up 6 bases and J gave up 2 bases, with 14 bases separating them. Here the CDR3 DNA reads TGTGCCAGCAGGGGACTAGACAGCCGCAATCAGCCCCAGCATTTT. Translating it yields CASRGLDSRNQPQHF.

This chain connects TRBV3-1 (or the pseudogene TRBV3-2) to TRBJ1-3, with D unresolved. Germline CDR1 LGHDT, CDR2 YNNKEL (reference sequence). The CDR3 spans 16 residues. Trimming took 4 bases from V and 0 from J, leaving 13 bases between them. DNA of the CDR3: TGTGCCAGCAGCCTCCCACTGGGAACCTCTGGAAACACCATATATTTT. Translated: CASSLPLGTSGNTIYF.

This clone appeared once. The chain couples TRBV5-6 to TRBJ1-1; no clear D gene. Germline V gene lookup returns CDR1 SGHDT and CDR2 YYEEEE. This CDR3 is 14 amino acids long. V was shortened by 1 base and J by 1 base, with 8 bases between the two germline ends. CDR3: CASSLKRRNTEAFF. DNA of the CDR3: TGTGCCAGCAGCTTGAAACGACGGAACACTGAAGCTTTCTTT. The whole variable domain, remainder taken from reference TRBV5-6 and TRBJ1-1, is DAGVTQSPTHLIKTRGQQVTLRCSPKSGHDTVSWYQQALGQGPQFIFQYYEEEERQRGNFPDRFSGHQFPNYSSELNVNALLLGDSALYLCASSLKRRNTEAFFGQGTRLTVV.

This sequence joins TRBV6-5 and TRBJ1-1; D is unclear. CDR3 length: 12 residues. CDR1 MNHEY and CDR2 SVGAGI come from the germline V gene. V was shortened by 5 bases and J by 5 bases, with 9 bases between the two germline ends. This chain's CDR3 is CASSPGLTEAFF. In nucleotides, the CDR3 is TGTGCCAGCAGTCCAGGATTAACTGAAGCTTTCTTT.

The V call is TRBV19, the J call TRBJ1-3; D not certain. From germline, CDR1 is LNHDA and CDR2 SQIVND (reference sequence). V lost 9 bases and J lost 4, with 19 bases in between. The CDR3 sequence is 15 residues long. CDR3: CASQRGRRIGNTIYF. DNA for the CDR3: TGTGCCAGCCAACGAGGAAGAAGGATCGGAAACACCATATATTTT.

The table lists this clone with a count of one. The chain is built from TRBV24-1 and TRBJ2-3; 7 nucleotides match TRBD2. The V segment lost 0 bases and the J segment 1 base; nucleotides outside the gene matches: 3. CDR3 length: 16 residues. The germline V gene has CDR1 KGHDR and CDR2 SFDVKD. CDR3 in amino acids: CATSDLRAGGTDTQYF. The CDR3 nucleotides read TGTGCCACCAGTGATTTGCGGGCGGGGGGCACAGATACGCAGTATTTT.

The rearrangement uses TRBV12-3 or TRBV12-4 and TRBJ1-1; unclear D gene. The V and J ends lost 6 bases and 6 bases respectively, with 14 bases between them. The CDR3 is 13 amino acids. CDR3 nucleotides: TGTGCCAGCAGCCTAATGGATGGGTCTGAAGCTTTCTTT. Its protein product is CASSLMDGSEAFF.

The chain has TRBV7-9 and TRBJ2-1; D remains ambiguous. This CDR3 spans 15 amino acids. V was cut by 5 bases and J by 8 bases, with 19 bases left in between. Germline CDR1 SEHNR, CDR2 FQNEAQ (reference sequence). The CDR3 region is CASSPAKTGWDEQFF. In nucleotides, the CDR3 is TGTGCCAGCAGCCCCGCTAAAACGGGTTGGGATGAGCAGTTCTTC.

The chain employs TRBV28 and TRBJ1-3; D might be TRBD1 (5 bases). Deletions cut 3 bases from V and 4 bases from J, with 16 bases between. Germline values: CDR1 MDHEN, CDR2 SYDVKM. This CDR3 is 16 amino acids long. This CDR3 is CASSFRGSLTGNTIYF. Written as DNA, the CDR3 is TGTGCCAGCAGTTTTAGGGGCTCCCTCACAGGAAACACCATATATTTT.

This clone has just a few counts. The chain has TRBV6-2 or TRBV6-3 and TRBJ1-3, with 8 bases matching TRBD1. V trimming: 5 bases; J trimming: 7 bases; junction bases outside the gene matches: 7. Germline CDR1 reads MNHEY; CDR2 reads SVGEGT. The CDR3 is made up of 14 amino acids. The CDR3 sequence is CASSADREENTIYF. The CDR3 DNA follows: TGTGCCAGCAGTGCGGACAGGGAAGAGAACACCATATATTTT.

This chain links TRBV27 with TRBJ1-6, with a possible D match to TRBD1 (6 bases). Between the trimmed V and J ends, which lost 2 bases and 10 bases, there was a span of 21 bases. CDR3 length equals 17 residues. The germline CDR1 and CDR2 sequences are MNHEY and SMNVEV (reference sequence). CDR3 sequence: CASSLSPSGGADSPLHF. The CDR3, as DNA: TGTGCCAGCAGTTTAAGCCCCTCGGGGGGCGCGGACTCACCCCTCCACTTT.